The 8 T cell receptor beta chains listed next were all sequenced from one sample in a study of T-cell reconstitution after alpha-beta-depleted transplantation in children. Researchers prepared the TCRbeta library using unique molecular identifiers, the study reports. Via MiXCR, TCRdb re-called the PCR reads, giving one row per CDR3 protein. The profile covers over 150,000 distinct CDR3 sequences, with more than 12% appearing a single time and over 10% taken by the ten largest. This material consisted of PBMCs from the stem cell graft donor, taken from the stem cell graft. Every receptor here comes from a human donor who donated a stem cell graft to a child with acute lymphoblastic leukemia.

This clonotype is medium-sized (0.01 to 0.1%) in the sample. The J gene is TRBJ2-1, the V gene TRBV7-2, with TRBD2 identical over 8 bases. Germline values: CDR1 SGHTA, CDR2 FQGNSA. The CDR3 spans 17 residues. V lost 1 base to trimming and J lost 5 bases; unmatched junction nucleotides: 10. CDR3 DNA sequence: TGTGCCAGCAGCTTAGTAAGCGGAGCGGGAGATCACAATGAGCAGTTCTTC. Translated: CASSLVSGAGDHNEQFF.

Ten or more counts support this clonotype. The chain joins TRBV6-1 to TRBJ2-1; possibly TRBD1 for D (6 bases). Germline CDR1 and CDR2: MNHNS and SASEGT. Trimming took 3 bases from V and 7 from J, leaving 19 bases between them. The CDR3 is 16 residues long. The CDR3: CASSDKSGVGENEQFF. CDR3 sequence (DNA): TGTGCCAGCAGTGACAAGTCAGGGGTCGGCGAAAATGAGCAGTTCTTC.

This clonotype has at least ten counts. This sequence joins TRBV5-1 and TRBJ1-1; tentatively, D is TRBD1 (5 bases). The CDR3 is made up of 13 amino acids. The V gene lost 4 bases and the J gene lost 7 bases, with 14 bases spanning the gap. Germline CDR1 and CDR2: SGHRS and YFSETQ. The DNA of the CDR3 is TGCGCCAGCAGCCCCAGTGGGGGAGTTGAAGCTTTCTTT. Protein: CASSPSGGVEAFF.

Remarks on this clonotype: Given a much more abundant clone one base away, this may be a read error. The chain uses TRBV12-3 or TRBV12-4 and TRBJ2-7; D unresolved. This CDR3 region has 15 residues. The ends were cut back, 6 bases at V and 0 bases at J, with 15 bases in the middle. The CDR3 DNA sequence: TGTGCCAGCAGCCAAACAGTTTCCTCCTCCTACGAGCAGTACTTC. Amino acids: CASSQTVSSSYEQYF.

The chain employs TRBV6-6 and TRBJ2-5; 7 bases are a match to TRBD1. V lost 0 bases, J lost 9 bases, and 7 bases stayed unmatched. CDR1 is MNHNY and CDR2 is SVGAGI in the germline V gene (reference sequence). The CDR3 contains 14 residues. DNA for the CDR3: TGTGCCAGCAGTTACTCGAAACAGGGGAGCCCCCAGTACTTC. The encoded protein is CASSYSKQGSPQYF.

This clonotype was seen only a few times. This chain connects TRBV5-1 to TRBJ1-2; perhaps TRBD1 as D (5 bases). Germline CDR1 is SGHRS and CDR2 is YFSETQ. The V end was cut by 2 bases, the J end by 5 bases, with 13 bases between. The CDR3 sequence is 14 residues long. This CDR3 is CASSFGDGSYGYTF. The CDR3 DNA sequence: TGCGCCAGCAGCTTCGGGGACGGTTCATATGGCTACACCTTC. Complete variable domain (other parts from reference TRBV5-1 and TRBJ1-2): KAGVTQTPRYLIKTRGQQVTLSCSPISGHRSVSWYQQTPGQGLQFLFEYFSETQRNKGNFPGRFSGRQFSNSRSEMNVSTLELGDSALYLCASSFGDGSYGYTFGSGTRLTVV.

This clonotype was counted ten times or more. This rearrangement joins TRBV29-1 to TRBJ2-2, with D hard to call. This CDR3 comprises 12 residues. Germline lookup yields CDR1 SQVTM and CDR2 ANQGSEA. The ends were cut back, 5 bases at V and 4 bases at J, with 8 bases in the middle. In DNA form, the CDR3 reads TGCAGCGTTAGACGCCCCACCGGGGAGCTGTTTTTT. Its protein product is CSVRRPTGELFF.

To note about this clonotype: A much larger clone differs by one base, so this may be a read error. Since the CDR3 does not end with the conserved phenylalanine or tryptophan, this likely comes from a read error. The chain is built from TRBV29-1 and TRBJ2-7, with 8 bases lining up with TRBD1. The CDR3 has 12 amino acids. Germline V gene sequence: CDR1 SQVTM, CDR2 ANQGSEA. Trimming at V came to 6 bases and at J to 3 bases, leaving 4 bases not matched to a gene. The CDR3 protein is CSVEGTGYEQYL. The CDR3 nucleotides are TGCAGCGTGGAGGGGACAGGCTACGAGCAGTACTTG.